This T cell receptor (beta chain) was documented in a study of T cell repertoires and HLA-DP antigens. Amplification used primers for 54 TRBV and 13 TRBJ segments. Clones were sequenced by immunoSEQ multiplex PCR, and TCRdb holds only the in-frame ones, with some missing. This table has 65,000 to 95,000 clones, 80% appearing once. Study-wide findings and caveats: Sorted CD137+ clonality was roughly 0.39 for both alloantigens, versus 0.035 to 0.045 pre-culture. Antigen presentation used HeLa cells, with total CD4+ cells responding.

Negative selection yielded untouched CD4+ T cells of average 97.7% purity. With regard to this clone: The antigen remains unidentified.

V lost 1 base, J lost 0 bases, and 9 bases lay in between. The CDR3 totals 16 residues. Germline V lookup: CDR1 MGHRA, CDR2 YSYEKL. Sample: CD4+ T cells from PBMCs. V is TRBV4-1 and J is TRBJ1-4; D may be TRBD1 (5 bases). The receptor was derived from a man in his sixties in good health and CMV-seronegative. The CDR3 DNA sequence: TGCGCCAGCAGCCAAGTGACAGACCCAACTAATGAAAAACTGTTTTTT. Translation: CASSQVTDPTNEKLFF.